A single sample is the source of the 23 T cell receptor beta chains below, sequenced in a study of technical replicates of blood from a few donors listed by TCRdb under 2017. Library preparation used the immunoSEQ multiplex PCR assay. As stored in TCRdb, this immuneACCESS dataset retains in-frame rearrangements with V and J assigned. A fraction of the clones does not appear; measured against another copy, unresolved V genes explain less than half of the discrepancy, and the remainder lacks a known reason. This sample gives approximately 14,000 clones in total; about 80% of them show up just once. The ten largest make up about 13% of the sample. Source material: PBMCs. These receptors were collected from a human donor in good health.

The chain combines TRBV2 with TRBJ2-3; D is uncertain. The CDR3 totals 12 residues. Germline V gene sequence: CDR1 SNHLY, CDR2 FYNNEI. Deletions cut 8 bases from V and 3 bases from J, with 9 bases between. The CDR3 is CASRLITDTQYF. CDR3 DNA sequence: TGTGCCAGCCGACTCATTACAGATACGCAGTATTTT.

The chain joins TRBV19 to TRBJ2-7; D unclear. Germline assignment: CDR1 LNHDA and CDR2 SQIVND (reference sequence). This CDR3 contains 14 residues. V lost 3 bases and J lost 0, with 9 bases in between. CDR3 DNA sequence: TGTGCCAGTAGTATTAGAGCCGCCTCCTACGAGCAGTACTTC. This codes for CASSIRAASYEQYF.

The chain links TRBV7-2 to TRBJ2-7, with D maybe TRBD2 (5 bases). The CDR3 loop spans 16 amino acids. CDR1 and CDR2 from the germline V gene are SGHTA and FQGNSA. V gave up 1 base and J gave up 2 bases, with 15 bases separating them. DNA for the CDR3: TGTGCCAGCAGCTTAGAAGGGAGCCCTCTCCCCTACGAGCAGTACTTC. It yields the protein CASSLEGSPLPYEQYF.

DNA for the CDR3: TGTGCCAGCAGTCACAGGACAGGGCATCAGCCCCAGCATTTT. Translation gives CASSHRTGHQPQHF. V gene TRBV2 combines with J gene TRBJ1-5; 8 bases align to TRBD1. Germline values: CDR1 SNHLY, CDR2 FYNNEI. The CDR3 spans 14 residues. Germline trimming cut 5 bases from V and 5 bases from J; bases unmatched to any gene: 5.

This chain uses TRBV5-1 with TRBJ1-2, with D perhaps TRBD1 (5 bases). The V gene lost 4 bases and the J gene lost 4 bases, with 20 bases spanning the gap. Germline loops: CDR1 SGHRS, CDR2 YFSETQ. The CDR3 totals 16 residues. The CDR3, as DNA: TGCGCCAGCAGCCCAGAAAGCCAACAGGTGGGCTATGGCTACACCTTC. Residues: CASSPESQQVGYGYTF.

The chain employs TRBV5-1 and TRBJ2-6, with 8 bases fitting TRBD1. Germline V gene lookup returns CDR1 SGHRS and CDR2 YFSETQ. The CDR3 is made up of 17 amino acids. The V gene end was trimmed by 2 bases and the J gene end by 0 bases; junction bases not matched to a gene: 4. The CDR3 DNA sequence: TGCGCCAGCAGCTTCGGGACAGGTCTCTCTGGGGCCAACGTCCTGACTTTC. Translated, it gives CASSFGTGLSGANVLTF.

This chain links TRBV7-9 with TRBJ2-1, with D maybe TRBD2 (6 bases). Looked up from germline, CDR1 is SEHNR and CDR2 is FQNEAQ (reference sequence). Trimming left V 0 bases short and J 7 bases short, with 10 bases between. The CDR3 extends over 14 amino acids. The CDR3 bases are TGTGCCAGCAGCTTAGCTGGGACTGGGAATGAGCAGTTCTTC. Protein product: CASSLAGTGNEQFF.

This chain uses TRBV29-1 with TRBJ2-5; D remains ambiguous. The germline V gene encodes CDR1 SQVTM and CDR2 ANQGSEA. V gave up 4 bases and J gave up 1 base, with 13 bases separating them. The CDR3 consists of 14 residues. The CDR3 loop is CSVGHKLSQETQYF. CDR3 bases: TGCAGCGTTGGACACAAACTCTCCCAAGAGACCCAGTACTTC.

The rearrangement uses TRBV4-2 and TRBJ2-1; 12 nucleotides match TRBD2. V dropped 0 bases and J dropped 8; count of bases not matched to a gene: 8. In germline, CDR1 is LGHNA, CDR2 YNFKEQ. This CDR3 region has 17 residues. Here the CDR3 reads CASSQDLGLAGNDEQFF. DNA of the CDR3: TGTGCCAGCAGCCAAGATCTTGGACTAGCGGGGAACGATGAGCAGTTCTTC.

V is TRBV11-3 and J is TRBJ2-1; a possible D gene is TRBD2 (6 bases). CDR3 length equals 15 residues. Germline loops: CDR1 SGHNT, CDR2 YENEEA. V lost 5 bases and J 2 bases, leaving 13 bases between the germline ends. The CDR3 nucleotides are TGTGCCAGCAGCGGGCGGGGCGGCCCCTACAATGAGCAGTTCTTC. It specifies CASSGRGGPYNEQFF.

CDR3 protein: CATSPRTQANVLTF. CDR3 in DNA: TGTGCCACCAGCCCTAGGACTCAGGCCAACGTCCTGACTTTC. This chain links TRBV15 with TRBJ2-6, with D possibly being TRBD2 (5 bases). Looked up from germline, CDR1 is LNHNV and CDR2 is YYDKDF (reference sequence). The CDR3 runs 14 residues. Trimming stripped 5 bases from V and 6 bases from J, with 11 bases between.

The V call is TRBV5-1, the J call TRBJ2-1; 12 nucleotides align to TRBD2. Germline assignment: CDR1 SGHRS and CDR2 YFSETQ. J was trimmed by 0 bases and V by 4 bases; bases with no gene match: 8. The CDR3 contains 18 residues. DNA of the CDR3: TGCGCCAGCAGCCACGGGACTAGCGGGCAATACTCCTACAATGAGCAGTTCTTC. Translated, it gives CASSHGTSGQYSYNEQFF.

The chain uses TRBV7-8 and TRBJ2-3, with 10 nucleotides matching TRBD2. With 1 base clipped from V and 4 bases from J, the junction kept 2 bases outside the gene matches. This CDR3 has 15 amino acids. Per the germline V gene, CDR1 is SGHVS and CDR2 is FQNEAQ. CDR3 nucleotide sequence: TGTGCCAGCAGCTTAGTAGCGGGAGGCGCAGATACGCAGTATTTT. It specifies CASSLVAGGADTQYF.

The rearrangement links TRBV18 to TRBJ2-1; 9 bases line up with TRBD2. The CDR3 length is 15 residues. Germline lookup yields CDR1 KGHSH and CDR2 LQKENI. V lost 7 bases to trimming and J lost 6 bases; unmatched junction nucleotides: 10. The CDR3 DNA reads TGTGCCAGCTTTAGCGGGAGTGTGGACATCAATGAGCAGTTCTTC. Translating it yields CASFSGSVDINEQFF.

V and J are TRBV19 and TRBJ2-7; 9 nucleotides match TRBD1. This CDR3 comprises 15 residues. CDR1 LNHDA and CDR2 SQIVND come from the germline V gene (reference sequence). The V segment lost 4 bases and the J segment 0 bases; nucleotides outside the gene matches: 4. Here the CDR3 reads CASSTPGQGSYEQYF. The CDR3 DNA follows: TGTGCCAGTAGTACACCGGGACAGGGCTCCTACGAGCAGTACTTC.

This chain uses TRBV2 with TRBJ2-1; 9 nucleotides align to TRBD1. The CDR3 totals 16 residues. V dropped 4 bases and J dropped 2; count of bases not matched to a gene: 6. CDR1 is SNHLY and CDR2 is FYNNEI in the germline V gene. CDR3 sequence (DNA): TGTGCCAGCAGTGGGTCTGACAGGGGGGCCTACAATGAGCAGTTCTTC. It encodes CASSGSDRGAYNEQFF.

A few counts support this clone. The germline gene is not matched at one end of the junction; a read error may be the cause. This chain joins TRBV7-6 and TRBJ2-7; TRBD2 agrees at 11 bases. The CDR3 runs to 14 residues. CDR1 is SGHVS, CDR2 FNYEAQ, per germline. CDR3 residues: CASSLGDPSGRHFF. The CDR3 DNA sequence: TGTGCCAGCAGCTTAGGGGACCCTAGCGGGAGGCACTTCTTC.

This rearrangement joins TRBV18 to TRBJ1-1, with D maybe TRBD1 (5 bases). Germline loops: CDR1 KGHSH, CDR2 LQKENI. The CDR3 loop spans 14 amino acids. V lost 8 bases to trimming and J lost 2 bases, with 15 bases between them. Here the CDR3 DNA reads TGTGCCAGCCGCCCCGGGGGGATTAACACTGAAGCTTTCTTT. This translates into CASRPGGINTEAFF.

The chain links TRBV7-8 to TRBJ1-5; D possibly corresponds to TRBD1 (5 bases). Germline CDR1 SGHVS, CDR2 FQNEAQ. This CDR3 has 14 residues. Trimming cost V 2 bases and J 7 bases, with 12 bases left between them. The CDR3 region is CASSLLQGPQPQHF. Here the CDR3 DNA reads TGTGCCAGCAGCTTACTGCAGGGCCCACAGCCCCAGCATTTT.

This clone occurred a few times. The gene calls are TRBV6-5 and TRBJ2-2; D not resolved. The germline CDR1 and CDR2 sequences are MNHEY and SVGAGI. V lost 6 bases and J 5 bases, leaving 10 bases between the germline ends. The CDR3 is 13 residues long. The CDR3, as DNA: TGTGCCAGCAGCCGAGGTGGGACCGGGGAGCTGTTTTTT. Translating gives CASSRGGTGELFF.

This clone was counted a single time. The gene calls are TRBV28 and TRBJ2-7; 11 positions agree with TRBD2. CDR1 and CDR2 (germline): MDHEN, SYDVKM. The V segment lost 3 bases and the J segment 4 bases; nucleotides outside the gene matches: 17. The CDR3 consists of 19 residues. This CDR3 is CASSLRLAGGQGEGYEQYF. The CDR3 DNA sequence: TGTGCCAGCAGTTTGAGGCTAGCGGGAGGACAAGGGGAGGGATACGAGCAGTACTTC.

This clone was detected once. The rearrangement joins TRBV11-2 to TRBJ2-7; TRBD2 agrees at 7 bases. The CDR3 contains 16 residues. CDR1 and CDR2 from the germline V gene are SGHAT and FQNNGV. The V gene end was trimmed by 5 bases and the J gene end by 1 base; junction bases not matched to a gene: 11. The CDR3 nucleotides read TGTGCCAGCAGCGCCCCGTGGGGGGAGGGATCCTACGAGCAGTACTTC. It codes for CASSAPWGEGSYEQYF.

The V and J genes are TRBV18 and TRBJ1-1; 7 nucleotides match TRBD1. V dropped 3 bases and J dropped 4; count of bases not matched to a gene: 8. CDR1 KGHSH and CDR2 LQKENI come from the germline V gene. The CDR3 has 15 amino acids. In nucleotides, the CDR3 is TGTGCCAGCTCACCTGACAGGGCCGGTGGCACTGAAGCTTTCTTT. It encodes CASSPDRAGGTEAFF.